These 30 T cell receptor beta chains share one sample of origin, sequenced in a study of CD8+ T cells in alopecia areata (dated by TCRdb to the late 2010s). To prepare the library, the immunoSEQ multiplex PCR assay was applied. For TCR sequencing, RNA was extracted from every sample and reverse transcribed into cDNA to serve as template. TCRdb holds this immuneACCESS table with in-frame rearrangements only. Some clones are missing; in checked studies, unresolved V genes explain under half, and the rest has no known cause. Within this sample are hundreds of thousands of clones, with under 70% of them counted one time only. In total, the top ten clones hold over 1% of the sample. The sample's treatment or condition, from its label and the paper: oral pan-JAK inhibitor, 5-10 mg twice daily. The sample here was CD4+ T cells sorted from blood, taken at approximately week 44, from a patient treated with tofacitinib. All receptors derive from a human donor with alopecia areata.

The CDR3 spells CASSLRDGETQYF. CDR3 nucleotides: TGTGCCAGCAGCTTACGGGACGGGGAGACCCAGTACTTC. The chain recombines TRBV7-7 with TRBJ2-5, with D perhaps matching TRBD1 or TRBD2 (5 bases each). Germline values: CDR1 SSHAT, CDR2 FNYEAQ (reference sequence). This CDR3 is 13 amino acids long. V dropped 2 bases and J dropped 5 bases, with 9 bases sitting between them.

The CDR3, as DNA: TGCAGCGGCCGGGTCTCAAACACAGATACGCAGTATTTT. Its translation: CSGRVSNTDTQYF. The chain has TRBV29-1 and TRBJ2-3; D not resolved. Germline CDR1 is SQVTM and CDR2 is ANQGSEA. With 7 bases removed from V and 2 bases from J, the gap between germline ends came to 13 bases. This CDR3 has 13 amino acids.

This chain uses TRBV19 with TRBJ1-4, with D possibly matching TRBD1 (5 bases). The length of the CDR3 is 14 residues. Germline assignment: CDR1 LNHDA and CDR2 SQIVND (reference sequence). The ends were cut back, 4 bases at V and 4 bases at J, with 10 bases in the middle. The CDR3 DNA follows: TGTGCCAGTAGTACCGGGACCGATAATGAAAAACTGTTTTTT. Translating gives CASSTGTDNEKLFF.

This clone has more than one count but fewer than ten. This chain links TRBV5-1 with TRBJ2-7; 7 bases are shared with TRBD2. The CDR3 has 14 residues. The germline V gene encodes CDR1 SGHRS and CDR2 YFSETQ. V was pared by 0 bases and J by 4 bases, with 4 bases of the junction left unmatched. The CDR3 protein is CASSLAGRNYEQYF. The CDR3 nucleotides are TGCGCCAGCAGCTTGGCCGGGAGGAATTACGAGCAGTACTTC.

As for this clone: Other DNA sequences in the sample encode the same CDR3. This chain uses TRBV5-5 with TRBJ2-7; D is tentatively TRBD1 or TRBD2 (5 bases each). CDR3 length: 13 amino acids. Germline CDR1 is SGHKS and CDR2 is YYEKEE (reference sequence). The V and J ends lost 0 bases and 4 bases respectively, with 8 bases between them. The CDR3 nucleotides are TGTGCCAGCAGCTTGGCCGAGGGGTACGAGCAGTACTTC. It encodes CASSLAEGYEQYF.

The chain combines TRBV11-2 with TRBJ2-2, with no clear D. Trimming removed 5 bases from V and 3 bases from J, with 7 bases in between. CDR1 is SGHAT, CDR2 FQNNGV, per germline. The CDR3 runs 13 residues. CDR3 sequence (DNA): TGTGCCAGCAGCCTTACGGACACCGGGGAGCTGTTTTTT. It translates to CASSLTDTGELFF.

The CDR3 here is CASAQVNVQGRPNQPQHF. CDR3 in DNA: TGCGCCAGCGCCCAAGTCAACGTTCAGGGCAGACCCAATCAGCCCCAGCATTTT. The chain carries TRBV23-1 and TRBJ1-5; D might be TRBD1 (5 bases). TRBV23-1 is designated an ORF whose function remains uncertain. The CDR3 length is 18 residues. V lost 8 bases and J lost 3, with 26 bases in between.

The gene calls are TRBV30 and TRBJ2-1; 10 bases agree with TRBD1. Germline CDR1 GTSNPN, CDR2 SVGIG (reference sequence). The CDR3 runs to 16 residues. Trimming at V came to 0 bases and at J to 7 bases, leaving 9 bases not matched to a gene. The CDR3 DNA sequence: TGTGCCTGGAGTGTACTGTGGGACAGGGGTTCGAATGAGCAGTTCTTC. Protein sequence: CAWSVLWDRGSNEQFF. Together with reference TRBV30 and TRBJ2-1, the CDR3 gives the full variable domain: SQTIHQWPATLVQPVGSPLSLECTVEGTSNPNLYWYRQAAGRGLQLLFYSVGIGQISSEVPQNLSASRPQDRQFILSSKKLLLSDSGFYLCAWSVLWDRGSNEQFFGPGTRLTVL.

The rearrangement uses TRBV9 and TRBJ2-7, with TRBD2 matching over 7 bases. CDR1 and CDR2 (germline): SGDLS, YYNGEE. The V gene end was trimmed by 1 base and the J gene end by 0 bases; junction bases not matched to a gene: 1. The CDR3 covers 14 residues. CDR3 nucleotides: TGTGCCAGCAGCGTAAGGACTAGCTCCTACGAGCAGTACTTC. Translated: CASSVRTSSYEQYF.

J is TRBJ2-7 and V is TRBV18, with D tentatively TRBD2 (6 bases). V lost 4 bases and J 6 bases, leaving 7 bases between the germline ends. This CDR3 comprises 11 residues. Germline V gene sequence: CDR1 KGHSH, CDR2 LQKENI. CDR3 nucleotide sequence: TGTGCCAGCTCACAGGAGGGCGAGCAGTACTTC. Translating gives CASSQEGEQYF.

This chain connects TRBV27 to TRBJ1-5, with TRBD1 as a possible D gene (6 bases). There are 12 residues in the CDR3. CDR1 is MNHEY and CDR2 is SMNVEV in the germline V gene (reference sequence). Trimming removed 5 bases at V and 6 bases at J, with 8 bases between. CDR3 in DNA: TGTGCCAGCAGTACAGGGCTTCAGCCCCAGCATTTT. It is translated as CASSTGLQPQHF.

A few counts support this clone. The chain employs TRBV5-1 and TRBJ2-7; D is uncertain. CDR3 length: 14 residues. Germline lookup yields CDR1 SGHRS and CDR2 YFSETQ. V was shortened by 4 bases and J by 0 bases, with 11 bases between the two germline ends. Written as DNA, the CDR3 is TGCGCCAGCAGCCTGGACGCCAACTCCTACGAGCAGTACTTC. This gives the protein CASSLDANSYEQYF.

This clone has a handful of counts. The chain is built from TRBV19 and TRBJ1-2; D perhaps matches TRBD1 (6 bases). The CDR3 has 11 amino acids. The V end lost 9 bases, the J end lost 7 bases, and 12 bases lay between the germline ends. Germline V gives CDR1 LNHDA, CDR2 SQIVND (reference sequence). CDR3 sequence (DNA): TGTGCCAGCGGACAGACAAGTGGCTACACCTTC. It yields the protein CASGQTSGYTF.

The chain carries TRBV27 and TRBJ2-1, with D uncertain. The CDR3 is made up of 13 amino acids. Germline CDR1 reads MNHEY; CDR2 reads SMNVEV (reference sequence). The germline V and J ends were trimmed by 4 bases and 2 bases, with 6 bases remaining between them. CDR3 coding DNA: TGTGCCAGCAGTTACCCACCCTACAATGAGCAGTTCTTC. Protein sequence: CASSYPPYNEQFF.

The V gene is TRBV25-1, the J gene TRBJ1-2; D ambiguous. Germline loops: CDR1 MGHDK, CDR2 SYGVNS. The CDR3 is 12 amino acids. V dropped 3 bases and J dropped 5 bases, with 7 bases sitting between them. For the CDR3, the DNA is TGTGCCAGCAGTGACCACCAATATGGCTACACCTTC. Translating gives CASSDHQYGYTF.

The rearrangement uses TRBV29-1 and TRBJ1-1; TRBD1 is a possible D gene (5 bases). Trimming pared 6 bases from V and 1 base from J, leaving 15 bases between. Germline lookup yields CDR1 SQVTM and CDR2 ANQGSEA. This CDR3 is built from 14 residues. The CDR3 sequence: CSVGRHQGNTEAFF. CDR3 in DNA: TGCAGCGTCGGCAGACACCAGGGGAACACTGAAGCTTTCTTT.

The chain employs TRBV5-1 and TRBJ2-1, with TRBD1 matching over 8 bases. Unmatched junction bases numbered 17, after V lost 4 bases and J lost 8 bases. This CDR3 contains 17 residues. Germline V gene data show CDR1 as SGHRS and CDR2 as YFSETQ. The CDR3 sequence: CASSPGSAQGAYYEQFF. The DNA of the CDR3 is TGCGCCAGCAGCCCCGGGTCGGCGCAGGGGGCGTATTATGAGCAGTTCTTC.

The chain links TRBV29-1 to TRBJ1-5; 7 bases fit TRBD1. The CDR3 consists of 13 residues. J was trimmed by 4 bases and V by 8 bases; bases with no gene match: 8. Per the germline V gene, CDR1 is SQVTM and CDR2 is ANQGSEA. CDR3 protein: CSTRDSQNQPQHF. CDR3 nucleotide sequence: TGCAGCACCCGGGACAGCCAAAATCAGCCCCAGCATTTT.

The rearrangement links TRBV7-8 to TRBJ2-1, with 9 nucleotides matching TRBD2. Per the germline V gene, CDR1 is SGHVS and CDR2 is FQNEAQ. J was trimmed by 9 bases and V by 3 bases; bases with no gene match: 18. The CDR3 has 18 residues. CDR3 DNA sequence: TGTGCCAGCAGCTTCCTCCCCGGCGGGCGGGGGGGCATTATTGAGCAGTTCTTC. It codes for CASSFLPGGRGGIIEQFF.

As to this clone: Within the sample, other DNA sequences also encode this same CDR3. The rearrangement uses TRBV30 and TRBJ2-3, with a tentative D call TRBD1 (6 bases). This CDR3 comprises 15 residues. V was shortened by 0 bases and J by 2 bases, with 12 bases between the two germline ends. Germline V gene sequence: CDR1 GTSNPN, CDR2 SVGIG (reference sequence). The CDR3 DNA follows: TGTGCCTGGAGTGTATTGGCAGGGGTCACAGATACGCAGTATTTT. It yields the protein CAWSVLAGVTDTQYF.

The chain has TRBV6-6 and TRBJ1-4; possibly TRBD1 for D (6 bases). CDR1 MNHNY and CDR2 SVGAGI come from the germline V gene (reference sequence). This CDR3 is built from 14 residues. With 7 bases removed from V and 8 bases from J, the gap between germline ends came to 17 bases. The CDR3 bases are TGTGCCAGCAAACCCGGGACAAGAAGGGAAAAACTGTTTTTT. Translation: CASKPGTRREKLFF.

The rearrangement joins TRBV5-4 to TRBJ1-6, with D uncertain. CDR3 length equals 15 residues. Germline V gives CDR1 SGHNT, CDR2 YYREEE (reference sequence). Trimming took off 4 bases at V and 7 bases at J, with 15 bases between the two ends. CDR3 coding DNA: TGTGCCAGCAGCGCGAAGCTTCTGGGGAATTCACCCCTCCACTTT. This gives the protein CASSAKLLGNSPLHF.

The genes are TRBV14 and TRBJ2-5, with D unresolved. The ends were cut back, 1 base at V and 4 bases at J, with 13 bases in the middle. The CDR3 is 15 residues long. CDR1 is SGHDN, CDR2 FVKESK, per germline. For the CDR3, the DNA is TGTGCCAGCAGCCAAGCGGCGGCCGTAGGAGAGACCCAGTACTTC. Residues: CASSQAAAVGETQYF.

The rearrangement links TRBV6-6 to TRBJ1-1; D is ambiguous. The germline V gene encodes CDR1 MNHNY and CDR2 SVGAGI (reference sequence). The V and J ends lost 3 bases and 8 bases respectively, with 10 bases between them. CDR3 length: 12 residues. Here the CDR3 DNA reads TGTGCCAGCAGTTATCAGCAGGACGAAGCTTTCTTT. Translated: CASSYQQDEAFF.

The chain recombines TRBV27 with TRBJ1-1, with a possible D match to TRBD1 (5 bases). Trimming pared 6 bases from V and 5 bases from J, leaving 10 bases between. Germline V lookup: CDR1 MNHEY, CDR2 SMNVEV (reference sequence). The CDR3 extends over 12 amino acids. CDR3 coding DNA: TGTGCCAGCAGCCAAAGGGGAACTGAAGCTTTCTTT. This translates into CASSQRGTEAFF.

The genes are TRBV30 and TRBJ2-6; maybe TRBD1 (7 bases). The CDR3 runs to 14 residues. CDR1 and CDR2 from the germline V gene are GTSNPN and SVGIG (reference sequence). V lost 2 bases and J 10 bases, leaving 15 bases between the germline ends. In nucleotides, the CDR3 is TGTGCCTGGAGTCGGGCAGGGGGACTTAACGTCCTGACTTTC. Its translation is CAWSRAGGLNVLTF. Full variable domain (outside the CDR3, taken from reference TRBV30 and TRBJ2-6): SQTIHQWPATLVQPVGSPLSLECTVEGTSNPNLYWYRQAAGRGLQLLFYSVGIGQISSEVPQNLSASRPQDRQFILSSKKLLLSDSGFYLCAWSRAGGLNVLTFGAGSRLTVL.

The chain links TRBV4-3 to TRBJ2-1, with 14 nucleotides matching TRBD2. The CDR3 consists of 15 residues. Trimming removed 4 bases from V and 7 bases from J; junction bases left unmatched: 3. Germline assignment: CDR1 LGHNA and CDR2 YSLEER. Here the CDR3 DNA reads TGCGCCAGCAGCCGACTAGCGGGGGGGCCGAATGAGCAGTTCTTC. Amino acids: CASSRLAGGPNEQFF.

CDR3 sequence (DNA): TGCAGCGCCCTAGAGGTGATTGGCTACACCTTC. It specifies CSALEVIGYTF. The chain links TRBV29-1 to TRBJ1-2; D unclear. The V gene lost 7 bases and the J gene lost 7 bases, with 13 bases spanning the gap. The CDR3 spans 11 residues. The V gene's germline CDR1 is SQVTM and CDR2 ANQGSEA.

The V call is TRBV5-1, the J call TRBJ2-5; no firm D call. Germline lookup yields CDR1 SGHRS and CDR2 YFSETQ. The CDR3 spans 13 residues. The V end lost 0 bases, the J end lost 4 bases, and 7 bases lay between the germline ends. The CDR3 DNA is TGCGCCAGCAGCTTGGATACCATAGAGACCCAGTACTTC. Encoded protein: CASSLDTIETQYF.

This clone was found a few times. Here the CDR3 reads CASSLLSSSNNQPQHF. The CDR3 nucleotides read TGTGCCAGCAGCTTATTAAGTTCTAGTAATAATCAGCCCCAGCATTTT. This chain links TRBV7-2 with TRBJ1-5; no reliable D call. This CDR3 is built from 16 residues. Germline CDR1 SGHTA, CDR2 FQGNSA. Between the trimmed V and J ends, which lost 2 bases and 4 bases, there was a span of 15 bases.